Reported below is one T cell receptor (beta chain). Antigen: not known. This specimen belongs to a study of radiotherapy plus CTLA-4 blockade in lung cancer. Overall study context: Objective responses were recorded in around a sixth of patients, with disease control recorded in 31%.

CDR3 size: 14 residues. Per germline, CDR1 SGHAT and CDR2 FQNNGV. J was trimmed by 7 bases and V by 5 bases; bases with no gene match: 8. With ipilimumab providing CTLA-4 blockade, focal radiation was administered to patients who had chemo-refractory metastatic non-small-cell lung cancer. Findings and caveats of the study: Best predicting response, reportedly, were early blood T cell clone dynamics, with interferon-beta. Blood-borne expansion of tumor-derived TCR clones followed radiotherapy plus ipilimumab.

The assay was immunoSEQ multiplex PCR, and TCRdb's table has in-frame clones only and misses some. The sample contains about 41,000 clones, 60% to 80% of which appear only once. This rearrangement joins TRBV11-2 to TRBJ2-5; 9 bases match TRBD1. The sequence was obtained from a human donor with non-small cell lung cancer who had stable disease on radiotherapy plus ipilimumab. The sample in question was peripheral blood, obtained from a patient treated with radiotherapy plus ipilimumab. Here the CDR3 reads CASSQQGALVTQYF. DNA for the CDR3: TGTGCCAGCAGCCAACAGGGGGCTCTAGTGACCCAGTACTTC.